These 30 T cell receptor beta chains came from one sample sequenced in a study of shared clonotypes between healthy human individuals. Generated by immunoSEQ multiplex PCR, the TCRdb table keeps only in-frame clones and is missing some. The repertoire consists of about 980,000 clones, with over 60% occurring once and the leading ten covering roughly 1.5%. Input material: memory CD4+ T cells sorted from blood. Subset: CD45RA-negative fraction. These receptors all come from a man aged 18 to 29 in good health.

Turning to this clone: The sample carries other DNA sequences with the same CDR3. This chain links TRBV7-2 with TRBJ2-5, with 8 bases lining up with TRBD1. Germline values: CDR1 SGHTA, CDR2 FQGNSA. V shed 3 bases and J 2 bases; nucleotides not matched to a gene: 2. The CDR3 extends over 14 amino acids. The CDR3 nucleotides read TGTGCCAGCAGCTTCAGACAGGGGCAAGAGACCCAGTACTTC. The encoded protein is CASSFRQGQETQYF.

V usage is TRBV10-2 and J usage is TRBJ1-3; the match to TRBD1 covers 8 bases. Losses at the gene ends were 5 bases for V and 4 bases for J; bases not matched to a gene: 4. Germline V gene data show CDR1 as WSHSY and CDR2 as SAAADI. The CDR3 spans 14 residues. The CDR3 reads CASSSGGSGNTIYF. In nucleotides, the CDR3 is TGCGCCAGCAGTTCAGGGGGCTCAGGAAACACCATATATTTT.

The chain employs TRBV11-2 and TRBJ2-1; 8 nucleotides agree with TRBD1. Germline V gene sequence: CDR1 SGHAT, CDR2 FQNNGV. J lost 4 bases, V lost 4 bases, and 12 bases had no gene match. The CDR3 totals 17 residues. CDR3 loop: CASSSRQGQGLYNEQFF. The CDR3 region has the DNA TGTGCCAGCAGCTCGCGACAAGGACAGGGACTTTACAATGAGCAGTTCTTC.

The V and J genes are TRBV29-1 and TRBJ2-6; D gene uncertain. Germline lookup yields CDR1 SQVTM and CDR2 ANQGSEA. The ends were cut back, 4 bases at V and 0 bases at J, with 13 bases in the middle. This CDR3 is built from 16 residues. Here the CDR3 reads CSVGIWTGSGANVLTF. DNA for the CDR3: TGCAGCGTTGGGATCTGGACGGGCTCTGGGGCCAACGTCCTGACTTTC.

The chain links TRBV30 to TRBJ1-2; D is unclear. The V gene's germline CDR1 is GTSNPN and CDR2 SVGIG (reference sequence). The CDR3 is 15 residues long. The V end was cut by 0 bases, the J end by 0 bases, with 11 bases between. This CDR3 reads CAWSVGVGPNYGYTF. CDR3 DNA sequence: TGTGCCTGGAGTGTGGGCGTTGGCCCTAACTATGGCTACACCTTC.

With regard to this clone: The same CDR3 also results from other DNA sequences found in this sample. The genes are TRBV7-2 and TRBJ1-2; no definite D call. Trimming stripped 5 bases from V and 6 bases from J, with 10 bases between. The CDR3 runs 12 residues. CDR1 and CDR2 from the germline V gene are SGHTA and FQGNSA. CDR3 in amino acids: CASSPRRDGYTF. The CDR3 nucleotides read TGTGCCAGCAGCCCGAGGAGGGATGGCTACACCTTC.

This clone was detected once. The junction departs from germline at one end; a sequencing error may be responsible. The chain employs TRBV6-5 and TRBJ2-7, with D unclear. This CDR3 is 14 amino acids long. Germline CDR1 MNHEY, CDR2 SVGAGI. CDR3 sequence reads: CASRNPGSSFEQYF. The DNA for the CDR3 is TGTGCCAGCAGGAACCCCGGGTCGTCCTTCGAGCAGTACTTC.

Worth noting for this clone: The same CDR3 can be traced to other DNA sequences in this sample. The chain has TRBV6-5 and TRBJ1-1; D may be TRBD1 (5 bases). The germline gives CDR1 MNHEY, CDR2 SVGAGI. Trimming pared 2 bases from V and 2 bases from J, leaving 6 bases between. The CDR3 length is 13 residues. The CDR3 loop reads CASSYTGNTEAFF. In DNA form, the CDR3 reads TGTGCCAGCAGTTACACAGGAAACACTGAAGCTTTCTTT.

This clone has more than one count but fewer than ten. The rearrangement joins TRBV11-2 to TRBJ1-1, with 9 bases identical to TRBD1. The CDR3 sequence is 15 residues long. CDR1 and CDR2 from the germline V gene are SGHAT and FQNNGV. The V gene end was trimmed by 4 bases and the J gene end by 3 bases; junction bases not matched to a gene: 6. Here the CDR3 reads CASSSSDRGDTEAFF. CDR3 nucleotides: TGTGCCAGCAGCTCTTCGGACAGGGGAGACACTGAAGCTTTCTTT.

The chain has TRBV30 and TRBJ2-2; D is tentatively TRBD1 or TRBD2 (6 bases each). Germline CDR1 is GTSNPN and CDR2 is SVGIG (reference sequence). V shed 3 bases and J shed 3 bases, with 11 bases lying between them. This CDR3 has 14 residues. The CDR3 bases are TGTGCCTGGAGGACTAGGGGGTACACCGGGGAGCTGTTTTTT. Amino acid sequence: CAWRTRGYTGELFF.

The chain couples TRBV7-8 to TRBJ2-3; 10 nucleotides match TRBD2. Germline V CDR1 and CDR2: SGHVS, FQNEAQ. V lost 2 bases, J lost 3 bases, and 5 bases stayed unmatched. The length of the CDR3 is 16 residues. The CDR3 sequence is CASSLILAGQTDTQYF. The DNA of the CDR3 is TGTGCCAGCAGCTTAATACTAGCGGGACAAACAGATACGCAGTATTTT. The full variable domain, rest sourced from reference TRBV7-8 and TRBJ2-3, is GAGVSQSPRYKVAKRGQDVALRCDPISGHVSLFWYQQALGQGPEFLTYFQNEAQLDKSGLPSDRFFAERPEGSVSTLKIQRTQQEDSAVYLCASSLILAGQTDTQYFGPGTRLTVL.

As concerns this clone: A far larger clone lies a single base away; this is likely a read error. The chain couples TRBV7-2 to TRBJ1-3; the D is unclear. The CDR3 is made up of 15 amino acids. Germline CDR1 reads SGHTA; CDR2 reads FQGNSA. V was clipped by 0 bases and J by 0 bases, with 6 bases between them. CDR3 amino acids: CASSLAGSSGNTIYF. The CDR3 nucleotides are TGTGCCAGCAGCTTAGCAGGGAGCTCTGGAAACACCATATATTTT.

In this sample, this clone turned up a few times. The chain couples TRBV7-2 to TRBJ1-1; D ambiguous. This CDR3 comprises 13 residues. The V end lost 11 bases, the J end lost 0 bases, and 13 bases lay between the germline ends. The germline gives CDR1 SGHTA, CDR2 FQGNSA. The CDR3 nucleotides are TGTGCCGCCAGCCAGACCATGAACACTGAAGCTTTCTTT. Translated, it gives CAASQTMNTEAFF.

The chain employs TRBV9 and TRBJ2-3; TRBD2 aligns across 7 bases. CDR1 is SGDLS and CDR2 is YYNGEE in the germline V gene. J lost 3 bases, V lost 4 bases, and 11 bases had no gene match. The CDR3 has 16 residues. CDR3 nucleotide sequence: TGTGCCAGCAGCCCCCGGGGCGGGGGAGATACAGATACGCAGTATTTT. Its protein product is CASSPRGGGDTDTQYF.

V gene TRBV30 combines with J gene TRBJ2-3; 9 bases map to TRBD2. This CDR3 contains 16 residues. J gave up 3 bases and V 6 bases, and 13 bases lay outside the gene matches. CDR1 is GTSNPN, CDR2 SVGIG, per germline (reference sequence). CDR3 region: CACTIGGRAVTDTQYF. CDR3 nucleotide sequence: TGTGCCTGTACGATCGGCGGGAGGGCCGTAACAGATACGCAGTATTTT.

V and J are TRBV10-3 and TRBJ2-2; D not certain. Germline CDR1 ENHRY, CDR2 SYGVKD. Trimming left V 0 bases short and J 0 bases short, with 8 bases between. The length of the CDR3 is 16 residues. The CDR3 here is CAISESRVANTGELFF. The CDR3 nucleotides read TGTGCCATCAGTGAGTCAAGGGTAGCGAACACCGGGGAGCTGTTTTTT.

V and J are TRBV4-1 and TRBJ2-5; D ambiguous. Between the trimmed V and J ends, which lost 1 base and 6 bases, there was a span of 12 bases. Germline lookup yields CDR1 MGHRA and CDR2 YSYEKL. There are 14 residues in the CDR3. CDR3 DNA sequence: TGCGCCAGCAGCCAAGGTTCGCCCCCCCAGACCCAGTACTTC. Translation gives CASSQGSPPQTQYF.

As DNA, the CDR3 is TGTGCCAGCATTGAGCGGGCGCCTTTTGATACGCAGTATTTT. It yields the protein CASIERAPFDTQYF. The rearrangement links TRBV2 to TRBJ2-3, with a weak D call TRBD2 (6 bases). Trimming removed 7 bases from V and 6 bases from J, with 17 bases in between. The CDR3 has 14 residues. Germline CDR1 is SNHLY and CDR2 is FYNNEI.

V usage is TRBV30 and J usage is TRBJ1-3; no reliable D call. The CDR3 runs 16 residues. Trimming left V 4 bases short and J 0 bases short, with 16 bases between. From germline, CDR1 is GTSNPN and CDR2 SVGIG (reference sequence). CDR3 bases: TGTGCCTGGAACCCGCCCGGCCGGCGCTCTGGAAACACCATATATTTT. Protein product: CAWNPPGRRSGNTIYF.

The chain couples TRBV19 to TRBJ2-7; 13 bases match TRBD2. Per the germline V gene, CDR1 is LNHDA and CDR2 is SQIVND (reference sequence). This CDR3 has 15 residues. The ends lost 6 bases at V and 2 bases at J; junction bases unmatched: 4. This CDR3 is CASSRTSGGAYEQYF. DNA for the CDR3: TGTGCCAGTAGCCGCACTAGCGGGGGGGCCTACGAGCAGTACTTC. Full variable domain (outside the CDR3, taken from reference TRBV19 and TRBJ2-7): DGGITQSPKYLFRKEGQNVTLSCEQNLNHDAMYWYRQDPGQGLRLIYYSQIVNDFQKGDIAEGYSVSREKKESFPLTVTSAQKNPTAFYLCASSRTSGGAYEQYFGPGTRLTVT.

The chain joins TRBV27 to TRBJ1-1; D may be TRBD1 (5 bases). Trimming removed 4 bases from V and 0 bases from J, with 9 bases in between. Germline loops: CDR1 MNHEY, CDR2 SMNVEV (reference sequence). The CDR3 consists of 14 residues. The CDR3 loop reads CASSSGGVNTEAFF. The DNA of the CDR3 is TGTGCCAGCAGTTCCGGGGGAGTGAACACTGAAGCTTTCTTT.

In this sample, this clone turned up many times. The chain combines TRBV2 with TRBJ2-7; D is perhaps TRBD1 (6 bases). The germline V gene encodes CDR1 SNHLY and CDR2 FYNNEI. Trimming removed 7 bases from V and 0 bases from J, with 19 bases in between. The CDR3 loop spans 16 amino acids. The CDR3 loop is CASIRSRDTSSYEQYF. The CDR3 coding sequence is TGTGCCAGCATTAGGTCCCGGGACACTAGCTCCTACGAGCAGTACTTC. Using reference TRBV2 and TRBJ2-7 for the parts outside the CDR3, the full variable domain is EPEVTQTPSHQVTQMGQEVILRCVPISNHLYFYWYRQILGQKVEFLVSFYNNEISEKSEIFDDQFSVERPDGSNFTLKIRSTKLEDSAMYFCASIRSRDTSSYEQYFGPGTRLTVT.

The DNA for the CDR3 is TGCAGCGTTTTGTTGAGGGAGGTAGGCTACGAGCAGTACTTC. The encoded protein is CSVLLREVGYEQYF. The chain combines TRBV29-1 with TRBJ2-7; possible D gene TRBD2, 6 bases. Germline CDR1 SQVTM, CDR2 ANQGSEA. V gave up 5 bases and J gave up 3 bases, with 17 bases separating them. The CDR3 is 14 residues long.

The chain employs TRBV14 and TRBJ1-1, with D maybe TRBD1 (6 bases). V was shortened by 2 bases and J by 0 bases, with 16 bases between the two germline ends. The germline V gene encodes CDR1 SGHDN and CDR2 FVKESK. CDR3 length equals 17 residues. The CDR3 loop reads CASSQYGGLSVNTEAFF. The CDR3 region has the DNA TGTGCCAGCAGCCAATATGGGGGGCTAAGCGTGAACACTGAAGCTTTCTTT.

The chain employs TRBV12-5 and TRBJ2-4, with 7 positions matching TRBD2. This CDR3 comprises 13 residues. Germline values: CDR1 LGHNT, CDR2 FRNRAP. V dropped 1 base and J dropped 9; count of bases not matched to a gene: 3. In nucleotides, the CDR3 is TGTGCTAGTGGTTTGGGAGCGGGGCCCATTCAGTACTTC. It translates to CASGLGAGPIQYF.

This chain connects TRBV4-3 to TRBJ1-1; D ambiguous. The CDR3 spans 14 residues. CDR1 and CDR2 (germline): LGHNA, YSLEER. V dropped 1 base and J dropped 1 base, with 7 bases sitting between them. Here the CDR3 DNA reads TGCGCCAGCAGCCAAGGGCCTTCGAACACTGAAGCTTTCTTT. Translation gives CASSQGPSNTEAFF.

The rearrangement links TRBV7-9 to TRBJ2-2; tentative D call: TRBD1 (6 bases). This CDR3 is built from 14 residues. V lost 5 bases to trimming and J lost 7 bases, with 14 bases between them. The germline gives CDR1 SEHNR, CDR2 FQNEAQ (reference sequence). The DNA of the CDR3 is TGTGCCAGCAGCCTCCAGGGGCCCGGCGGGGAGCTGTTTTTT. Protein sequence: CASSLQGPGGELFF.

The CDR3 here is CASSLQGVYNEQFF. CDR3 bases: TGTGCCAGTAGCCTGCAAGGGGTGTACAATGAGCAGTTCTTC. The rearrangement links TRBV19 to TRBJ2-1; tentatively, D is TRBD1 (5 bases). Trimming removed 6 bases at V and 4 bases at J, with 13 bases between. The germline CDR1 and CDR2 sequences are LNHDA and SQIVND (reference sequence). The CDR3 sequence is 14 residues long.

This chain links TRBV5-1 with TRBJ2-3; 9 nucleotides agree with TRBD2. The CDR3 extends over 15 amino acids. In germline, CDR1 is SGHRS, CDR2 YFSETQ. V lost 1 base and J lost 4; bases outside the gene matches: 4. The CDR3 bases are TGCGCCAGCAGCTTGAGGCTAGCGGGGCCAGATACGCAGTATTTT. Amino acid sequence: CASSLRLAGPDTQYF. The full variable domain, completed using reference TRBV5-1 and TRBJ2-3, is KAGVTQTPRYLIKTRGQQVTLSCSPISGHRSVSWYQQTPGQGLQFLFEYFSETQRNKGNFPGRFSGRQFSNSRSEMNVSTLELGDSALYLCASSLRLAGPDTQYFGPGTRLTVL.

This chain links TRBV11-3 with TRBJ1-5; D remains unclear. Germline values: CDR1 SGHNT, CDR2 YENEEA. The CDR3 contains 10 residues. V was clipped by 11 bases and J by 7 bases, with 9 bases between them. As DNA, the CDR3 is TGTGCCCATCCCAGGCAGCCCCAGCATTTT. Protein sequence: CAHPRQPQHF.